This entry describes one T cell receptor (beta chain). This clonotype showed up many times. Its antigen is unknown. It has no much larger one-base neighbor in the sample; base qualities were not kept. Library prep was done by 5' RACE. Sequencing was carried out with a NextSeq 500. Unique molecular identifiers were attached to individual cDNA molecules in the TCR library protocol so that sequencing error and PCR bias could be corrected. Both TCR alpha and beta chains were sequenced, and tight co-correlation was observed between alpha and beta sequence abundances in each sample. Per the source publication's procedure: V gene, J gene and CDR3 annotation of TCR sequences was performed with Decombinator V4. TCRs were defined as expanded if a significant change between any two time points was detected under a Poisson model with p below 0.0001. Abundances of TCRs were expressed as counts per million after normalisation to the total number of TCRs sequenced in each sample. MAIT TCRs were defined by TRAV1-2 paired with TRAJ12, TRAJ20 or TRAJ33, and iNKT TCRs by TRAV10 paired with TRAJ18. VDJdb, accessed 1 November 2021, was searched for CMV, EBV and SARS-CoV-2 annotated TCRs, with TCRs annotated for multiple antigens excluded. TCRdb reprocessed the public reads (quality trimming at Q25 with fastp, clone calling with MiXCR) and kept in-frame beta chains. Entries that share a CDR3 protein sequence are merged under the most common genes and DNA. The V and J calls reflect TCRdb's pipeline rather than the authors' work. For this sample the table gives some 80,000 distinct CDR3 sequences, of which 8.5% to 12% were detected only once. In total, the top ten clones hold just over 8% of the sample.

This was a case-control study nested in a cohort of healthcare workers in London, UK, who had nasopharyngeal swab PCR tests and blood samples taken every week. Healthcare workers were recruited between 23 and 31 March 2020, during the week of the UK lockdown, and were followed weekly for up to about 16 weeks. The sample originates from a study of early T cells in non-severe SARS-CoV-2 infection (dated by TCRdb to the early 2020s). Background on the whole study: Because TCR sequencing was done on bulk RNA from unsorted whole blood, the alpha and beta chains could not be paired. The research as a whole found: Matching against VDJdb was skewed toward anti-spike CD8 responses, likely underestimated virus-specific expansions, and missed private and CD4 specificities.

V ends up 5 bases short and J 6 bases short, with an unmatched junction base count of 9. CDR1 is given as MRHNA and CDR2 as SNTAGT, both from the germline V gene. Its CDR3 holds 14 amino acids, cysteine through phenylalanine. CDR3 DNA is the only sequence kept; it has 42 bases, read in frame from the first base. The sequence was collected from an adult who was a healthcare worker with PCR-confirmed SARS-CoV-2 infection or an uninfected control (not recorded which). The V gene is TRBV6-4 and the J gene is TRBJ1-1; TRBD1 fits 7 bases in the junction. The sample in question was whole blood, obtained at baseline. The base sequence is TGTGCCAGCAGTCCAGGGGGACAAGGGGCTGAAGCTTTCTTT. This gives the protein CASSPGGQGAEAFF.